This T cell receptor (beta chain) was obtained from a study of CXCR3-negative and CXCR3-positive naive CD8 T cells. Study overall: The total count of TRB reads reached around 130 million, and each library contributed about 1.5 +/- 0.3 million. Findings and limits, study-wide: Cryopreserved cells partially lost CXCR3 expression, and fresh PBMCs were used in most assays. TCR interaction strength was inferred from TRB CDR3 physicochemistry, as CD5 matched across naive subsets. Researchers report that CXCR3-positive naive cells carry more hydrophobic TRB CDR3s than CXCR3-negative naive cells.

Regarding this clonotype: Its cognate antigen is unknown.

UMI-labeled 5' RACE TRB cDNA libraries were prepared from the cells. From its re-call of the 5' RACE reads, TCRdb lists each CDR3 protein once, without DNA. Its clone listing holds roughly 86,000 distinct CDR3 sequences. Germline CDR1 SGHRS, CDR2 YFSETQ. The CDR3 length is 13 residues. Source material: naive CXCR3- CD8+ T cells from blood. Subset here: CD45RO-CCR7+CD27+CD95- naive CD8+ T cells lacking CXCR3 (TNR3-). The TCR sequence derives from a human donor in good health. Some clones in this sample may be carry-over from other donors' samples. The chain joins TRBV5-1 to TRBJ2-1; the D call from TCRdb, TRBD1, cannot be confirmed without DNA. The CDR3 region is CASTYLQGYEQFF.